This TCR beta chain emerged from a study of cytomegalovirus exposure and HLA in healthy donors. The sample holds one count of this clone. What it binds is unknown. Deletions cut 0 bases from V and 7 bases from J, with 16 bases between. This CDR3 contains 17 residues. The V gene's germline CDR1 is MNHEY and CDR2 SMNVEV (reference sequence). Generated by immunoSEQ multiplex PCR, the TCRdb table keeps only in-frame clones and is missing some. The sample has 85,000 to 130,000 clones; less than 90% are singletons. General study results and limits: Reports indicated that the classifier achieved high specificity and sensitivity in diagnosing cytomegalovirus status. Associated with cytomegalovirus, according to the listing, were 150 to 200 TCR beta chains.

The validation cohort, a group of 100 to 150 subjects, included the donors and was separate from the approximately 650-subject first cohort. The TCR originated in a woman younger than 30 in good health and CMV-seropositive. The V gene is TRBV27, the J gene TRBJ1-6; tentatively, D is TRBD1 (5 bases). The sequenced sample was PBMCs. The CDR3 nucleotides are TGTGCCAGCAGTTTATCTCAGAAGGGGTTATGGAATTCACCCCTCCACTTT. Its protein is CASSLSQKGLWNSPLHF.